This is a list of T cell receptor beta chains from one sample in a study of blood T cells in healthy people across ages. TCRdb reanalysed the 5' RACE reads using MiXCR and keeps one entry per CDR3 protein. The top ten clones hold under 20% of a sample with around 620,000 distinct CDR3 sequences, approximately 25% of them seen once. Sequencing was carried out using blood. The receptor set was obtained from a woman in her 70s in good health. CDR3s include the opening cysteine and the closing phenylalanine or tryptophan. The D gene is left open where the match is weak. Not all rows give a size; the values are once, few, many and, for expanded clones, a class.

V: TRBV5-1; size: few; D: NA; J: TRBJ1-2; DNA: TGCGCCAGCAGCTTGGGTGATCTTCCAAGGAAGAATGGCTACACCTTC; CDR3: CASSLGDLPRKNGYTF
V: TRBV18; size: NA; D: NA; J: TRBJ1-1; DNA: TGTGCCAGCTCACCTCCGGAGGGTAGAGGGAACACTGAAGCTTTCTTT; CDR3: CASSPPEGRGNTEAFF
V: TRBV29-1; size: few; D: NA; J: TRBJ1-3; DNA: TGCAGCGTCCGCGACAGCTCTGGAAACACCATGTATTTT; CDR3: CSVRDSSGNTMYF
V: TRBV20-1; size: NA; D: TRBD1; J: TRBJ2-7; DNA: TGCAGTGCTAGCTCTACAGGGGGCCCACCCTACGAGCAGTACTTC; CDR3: CSASSTGGPPYEQYF
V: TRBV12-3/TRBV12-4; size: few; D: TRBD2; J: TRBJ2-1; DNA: TGTGCCAGCAGTTTTACTAGCGGGGTCTACAATGAGCAGTTCTTC; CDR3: CASSFTSGVYNEQFF
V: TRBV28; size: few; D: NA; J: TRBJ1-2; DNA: TGTGCCAGCAGTTTTCAGGGGAGATCCTATGGCTACACCTTC; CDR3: CASSFQGRSYGYTF
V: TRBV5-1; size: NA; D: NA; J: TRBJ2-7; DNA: TGCGCCAGCAGCTTGGATCAGGGGTCGTCCTACGAGCAGTACTTC; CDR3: CASSLDQGSSYEQYF
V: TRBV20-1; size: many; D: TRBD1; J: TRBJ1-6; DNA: TGCAGTGCTAGTAGGGGGACAGGGTCGTATAATTCACCCCTCCACTTT; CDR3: CSASRGTGSYNSPLHF
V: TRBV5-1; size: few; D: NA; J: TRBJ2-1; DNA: TGCGCCAGCAGCCTCCAGAAGGGACTCCTGTACAATGAGCAGTTCTTC; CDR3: CASSLQKGLLYNEQFF
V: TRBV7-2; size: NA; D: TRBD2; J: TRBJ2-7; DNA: TGTGCCAGCAGCTTAATAGCGGGAGGACACGAGCAGTACTTC; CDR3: CASSLIAGGHEQYF
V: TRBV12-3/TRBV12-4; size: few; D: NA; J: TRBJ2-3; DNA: TGTGCCAGCAGTTGGGGGACCGGAGATACGCAGTATTTT; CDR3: CASSWGTGDTQYF
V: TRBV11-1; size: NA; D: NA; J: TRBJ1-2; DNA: TGTGCCAGCAGCGGCACCTCCTATGGCTACACCTTC; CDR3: CASSGTSYGYTF
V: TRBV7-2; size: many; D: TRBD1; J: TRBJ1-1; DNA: TGTGCCAGCAGTCGACAGGGCAACACTGAAGCTTTCTTT; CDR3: CASSRQGNTEAFF
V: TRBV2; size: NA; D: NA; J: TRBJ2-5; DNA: TGTGCCAGCAGTGAATACAGCTACCAAGAGACCCAGTACTTC; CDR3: CASSEYSYQETQYF
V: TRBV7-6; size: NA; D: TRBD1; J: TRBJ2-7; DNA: TGTGCCAGCAGCCCCCGGACAGGTTCAAACGAGCAGTACTTC; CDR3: CASSPRTGSNEQYF
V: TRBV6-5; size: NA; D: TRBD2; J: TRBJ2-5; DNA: TGTGCCAGCGTAGCGGGGGCTGGGGGGACCCAGTACTTC; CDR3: CASVAGAGGTQYF
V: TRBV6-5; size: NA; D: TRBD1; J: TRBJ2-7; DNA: TGTGCCAGCAGTTGGGGACAGGACTCCTACGAGCAGTACTTC; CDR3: CASSWGQDSYEQYF
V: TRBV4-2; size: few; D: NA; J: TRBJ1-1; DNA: TGTGCCAGCAGCCAACCGGACAGCCTATACACTGAAGCTTTCTTT; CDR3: CASSQPDSLYTEAFF
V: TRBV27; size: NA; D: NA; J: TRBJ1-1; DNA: TGTGCCAGCACGACCATAGATGGCACTGAAGCTTTCTTT; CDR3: CASTTIDGTEAFF
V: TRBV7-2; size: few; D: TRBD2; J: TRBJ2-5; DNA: TGTGCCAGCAGCTTATCGGGGGGGAGGGGCCAAGAGACCCAGTACTTC; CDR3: CASSLSGGRGQETQYF
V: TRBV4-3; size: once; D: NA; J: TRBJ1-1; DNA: TGCGCCAGCAGCCAAGGGGTTTGGTACACTGAAGCTTTCTTT; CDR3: CASSQGVWYTEAFF
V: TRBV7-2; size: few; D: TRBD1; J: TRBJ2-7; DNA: TGTGCCAGCACCGCCACAGGGGTGGTCCTCGAGCAGTACTTC; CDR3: CASTATGVVLEQYF
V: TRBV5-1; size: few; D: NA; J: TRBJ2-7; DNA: TGCGCCAGCAGCTTGGATCCCGGGGTAGGGACCTACGAGCAGTACTTC; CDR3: CASSLDPGVGTYEQYF
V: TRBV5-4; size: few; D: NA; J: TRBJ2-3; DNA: TGTGCCAGCAGCACCCCGACTATCCCCACAGATACGCAGTATTTT; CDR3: CASSTPTIPTDTQYF
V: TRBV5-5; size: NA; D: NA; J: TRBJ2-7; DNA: TGTGCCAGCCTGGGACTTAACTACGAGCAGTACTTC; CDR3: CASLGLNYEQYF
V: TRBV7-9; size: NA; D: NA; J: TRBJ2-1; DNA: TGTGCCAGCAGCCGCAAGGACAGTAACAATGAGCAGTTCTTC; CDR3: CASSRKDSNNEQFF
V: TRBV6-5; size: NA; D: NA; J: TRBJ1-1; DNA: TGTGCCAGCAGTTACTCGATGGGACACACGAACACTGAAGCTTTCTTT; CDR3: CASSYSMGHTNTEAFF
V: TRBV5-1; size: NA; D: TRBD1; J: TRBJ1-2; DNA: TGCGCCAGCAGCTCTCCGACAGGGATTGGTGGCTACACCTTC; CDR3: CASSSPTGIGGYTF
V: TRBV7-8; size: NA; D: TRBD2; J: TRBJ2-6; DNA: TGTGCCAGCAGCTTGAATAGCGGGACGTCTGGGGCCAACGTCCTGACTTTC; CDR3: CASSLNSGTSGANVLTF
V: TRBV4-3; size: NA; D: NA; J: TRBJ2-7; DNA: TGCGCCAGCAGCCGCGGACAGTACTACGAGCAGTACTTC; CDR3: CASSRGQYYEQYF
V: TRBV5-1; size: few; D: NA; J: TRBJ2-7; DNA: TGCGCCAGCAGCTCCGGGGCGGGTGGATACGAGCAGTACTTC; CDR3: CASSSGAGGYEQYF
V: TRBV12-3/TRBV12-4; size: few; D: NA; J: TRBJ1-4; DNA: TGTGCCAGCAGTAAACAGACAACTAATGAAAAACTGTTTTTT; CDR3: CASSKQTTNEKLFF
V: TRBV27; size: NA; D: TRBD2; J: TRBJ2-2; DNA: TGTGCCAGCACCTTAGCGGGTCTCAACACCGGGGAGCTGTTTTTT; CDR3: CASTLAGLNTGELFF
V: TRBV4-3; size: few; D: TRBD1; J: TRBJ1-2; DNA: TGCGCCAGCAGCCCCGCGGGACAGGGAAACTATGGCTACACCTTC; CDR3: CASSPAGQGNYGYTF
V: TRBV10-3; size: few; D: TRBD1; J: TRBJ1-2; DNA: TGTGCCATCAGTGCGACAGGGAACGGGGGCGGCTACACCTTC; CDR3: CAISATGNGGGYTF
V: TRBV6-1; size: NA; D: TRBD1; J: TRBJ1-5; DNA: TGTGCCAGCAGGAACAAGGACAGGGGAAAGGGCAATCAGCCCCAGCATTTT; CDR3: CASRNKDRGKGNQPQHF
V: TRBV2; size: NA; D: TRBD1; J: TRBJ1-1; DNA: TGTGCCAGCAGTACATTCGGGACAGGGATCGCTTTCTTT; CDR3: CASSTFGTGIAFF
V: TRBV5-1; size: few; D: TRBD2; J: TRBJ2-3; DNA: TGCGCCAGCAGCCCGGGACTAGCCGGGATCCAAGCGCAGTATTTT; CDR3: CASSPGLAGIQAQYF
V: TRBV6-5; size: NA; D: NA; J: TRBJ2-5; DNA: TGTGCCGGCAGTTACTCGCCCATGGGGCCCTCTGGGGAGACCCAGTACTTC; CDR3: CAGSYSPMGPSGETQYF
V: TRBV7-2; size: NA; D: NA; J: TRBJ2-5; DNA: TGTGCCAGCAGCTTAGTGAGGGGGGGCCAGTACTTC; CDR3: CASSLVRGGQYF
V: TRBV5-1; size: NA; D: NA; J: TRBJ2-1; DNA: TGCGCCAGCAGCGAAGGAAGTACGAGCTCCTACAATGAGCAGTTCTTC; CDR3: CASSEGSTSSYNEQFF
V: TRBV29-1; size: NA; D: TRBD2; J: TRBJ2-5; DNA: TGCAGCGTTGCTCCCCCTCATATCCGACTAGCGGAGACCCAGTACTTC; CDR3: CSVAPPHIRLAETQYF
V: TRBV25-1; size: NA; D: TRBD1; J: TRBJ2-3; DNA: TGTGCCAGCAGTGAGCGCGCAGGGGGCCGGGGAGATACGCAGTATTTT; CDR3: CASSERAGGRGDTQYF
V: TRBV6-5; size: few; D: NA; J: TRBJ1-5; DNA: TGTGCCAGCAGTTACAGGGCAGAGCAGCCCCAGCATTTT; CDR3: CASSYRAEQPQHF
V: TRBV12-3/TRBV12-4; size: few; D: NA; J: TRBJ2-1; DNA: TGTGCCAGCAGCCTACTAGCCCTCCCCTACAATGAGCAGTTCTTC; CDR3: CASSLLALPYNEQFF
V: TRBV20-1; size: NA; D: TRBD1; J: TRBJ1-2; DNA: TGCAGTGCTGTACAGGGGAGGGAGGATGGCTACACCTTC; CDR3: CSAVQGREDGYTF
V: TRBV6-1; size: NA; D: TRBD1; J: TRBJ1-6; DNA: TGTGCCAGCAACGACAGGGCGGTGGGAAATTCACCCCTCCACTTT; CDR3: CASNDRAVGNSPLHF
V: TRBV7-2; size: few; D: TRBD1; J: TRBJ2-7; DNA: TGTGCCAGCAGCTATGGACAGGGGACGAACGAGCAGTACTTC; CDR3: CASSYGQGTNEQYF
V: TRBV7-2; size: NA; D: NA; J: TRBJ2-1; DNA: TGTGCCAGCAGCTTACTAGCAGGGGGGCTAGGAGGGTATGAGCAGTTCTTC; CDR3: CASSLLAGGLGGYEQFF
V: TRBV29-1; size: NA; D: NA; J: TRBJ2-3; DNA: TGCAGCGTTGAGGCGAACGCGGCAGATACGCAGTATTTT; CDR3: CSVEANAADTQYF
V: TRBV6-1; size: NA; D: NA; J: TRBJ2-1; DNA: TGTGCCAGCGTCATCCAGGGTGAGCAGTTCTTC; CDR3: CASVIQGEQFF
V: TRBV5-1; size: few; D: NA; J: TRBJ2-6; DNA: TGCGCCAGCAGCTCCGATGCGTCGGCTGGGGCCAACGTCCTGACTTTC; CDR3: CASSSDASAGANVLTF
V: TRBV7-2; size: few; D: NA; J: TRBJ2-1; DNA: TGTGCCAGCAGCCCTGGGAACTACAATGAGCAGTTCTTC; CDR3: CASSPGNYNEQFF
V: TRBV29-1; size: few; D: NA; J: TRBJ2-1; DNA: TGCAGCGCCGGATTACGGGACGGTTACAATGAGCAGTTCTTC; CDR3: CSAGLRDGYNEQFF
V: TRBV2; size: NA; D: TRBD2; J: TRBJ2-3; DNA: TGTGCCAGCAGTGGCAGGGAGGGATGGGATACGCAGTATTTT; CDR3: CASSGREGWDTQYF
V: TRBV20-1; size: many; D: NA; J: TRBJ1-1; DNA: TGCAGTGCGGGAGTGGGAGGGGCCACTGAAGCTTTCTTT; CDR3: CSAGVGGATEAFF
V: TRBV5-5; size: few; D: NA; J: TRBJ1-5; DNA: TGTGCCAGCAGCGTGTCGGGACACCTAATGGGGCCCCAGCATTTT; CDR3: CASSVSGHLMGPQHF
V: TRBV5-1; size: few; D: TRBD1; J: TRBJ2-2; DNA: TGCGCCAGCAGCCCGAGACAGGGGGCAACCGGGGAGCTGTTTTTT; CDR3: CASSPRQGATGELFF